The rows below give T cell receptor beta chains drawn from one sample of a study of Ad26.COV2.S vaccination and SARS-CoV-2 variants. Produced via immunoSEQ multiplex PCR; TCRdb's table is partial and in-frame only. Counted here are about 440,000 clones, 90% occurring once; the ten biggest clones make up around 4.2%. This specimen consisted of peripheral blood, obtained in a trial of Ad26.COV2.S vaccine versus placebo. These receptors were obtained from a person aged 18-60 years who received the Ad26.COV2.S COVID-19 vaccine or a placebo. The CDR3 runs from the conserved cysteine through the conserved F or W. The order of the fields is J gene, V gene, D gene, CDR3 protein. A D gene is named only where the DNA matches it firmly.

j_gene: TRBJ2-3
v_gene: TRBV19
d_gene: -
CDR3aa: CASSTYGGRSTDTQYF

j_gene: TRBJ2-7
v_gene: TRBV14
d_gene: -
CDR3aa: CASSQHSYEQYF

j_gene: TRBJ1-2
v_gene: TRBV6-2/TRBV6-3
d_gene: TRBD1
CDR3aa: CASSYEQGARGYTF

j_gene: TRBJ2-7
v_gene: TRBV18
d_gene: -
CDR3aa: CASSQAPSQAAYEQYF

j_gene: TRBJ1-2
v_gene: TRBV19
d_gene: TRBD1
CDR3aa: CASWRPGTATGYTF

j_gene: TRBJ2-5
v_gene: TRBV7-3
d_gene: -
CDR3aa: CASSLVGGAQETQYF

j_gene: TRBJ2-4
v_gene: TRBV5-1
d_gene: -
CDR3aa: CASSSGLRVENIQYF

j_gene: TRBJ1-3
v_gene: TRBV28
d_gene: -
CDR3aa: CASRKSSGNTIYF

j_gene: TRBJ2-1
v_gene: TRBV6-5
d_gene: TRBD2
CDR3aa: CASSWGLAGMGEQFF

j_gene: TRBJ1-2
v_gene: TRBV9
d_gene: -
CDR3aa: CASSSHLQWSGYTF

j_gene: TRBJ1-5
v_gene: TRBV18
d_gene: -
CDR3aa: CATSGQRNQPQHF